The clone carrying this T cell receptor beta chain was seen just once. Repertoires were generated with immunoSEQ multiplex PCR, while TCRdb's copy carries only in-frame clones and drops some. The sample includes fewer than 300,000 clones, about 83% seen only once; the top ten take around 5.4%. The data were taken from a study of blood T cell repertoires in COVID-19. CDR1 and CDR2 from the germline V gene are LNHDA and SQIVND (reference sequence). The germline V and J ends were trimmed by 3 bases and 4 bases, with 12 bases remaining between them. The CDR3 spans 15 residues. The sequence came from an older man with acute or convalescent COVID-19. The sequencing input was peripheral blood. The chain couples TRBV19 to TRBJ2-2; weak D call: TRBD2 (6 bases). CDR3 DNA: TGTGCCAGTAGTATTGAGGAGGGGATCACCGGGGAGCTGTTTTTT. Residues: CASSIEEGITGELFF.